The 24 T cell receptor beta chains listed next were all sequenced from one sample in a study of blood T cells in healthy people across ages. Together with a sample-barcoded 5' primer, a J-beta primer mix was included in a second PCR lasting roughly 6 to 12 cycles. Each CDR3 protein gets one entry after TCRdb re-called the 5' RACE reads with MiXCR. Among about 780,000 distinct CDR3 sequences listed, approximately 24% were seen once. A further study also used this sample, focusing on T cells of mothers and their children.

Sequences were obtained from blood. These receptors all stem from a boy between 10 and 17 years old in good health.

This clonotype was recorded many times. This rearrangement joins TRBV6-6 to TRBJ2-1, with TRBD2 as a possible D gene (6 bases). Trimming took 8 bases from V and 0 from J, leaving 11 bases between them. The CDR3 is 14 residues long. The germline V gene has CDR1 MNHNY and CDR2 SVGAGI (reference sequence). In DNA, the CDR3 is TGTGCCAGCCTTGGGGGGAGCTCCTACAATGAGCAGTTCTTC. Protein product: CASLGGSSYNEQFF.

This clonotype occurred a few times. The V and J genes are TRBV28 and TRBJ2-1; D remains ambiguous. The CDR3 loop spans 15 amino acids. The ends were cut back, 5 bases at V and 3 bases at J, with 14 bases in the middle. Germline V gene sequence: CDR1 MDHEN, CDR2 SYDVKM. The CDR3 is CASSEVPSIYNEQFF. The CDR3 nucleotides read TGTGCCAGCAGTGAGGTCCCTTCCATCTACAATGAGCAGTTCTTC.

This clonotype was observed a few times. The chain links TRBV20-1 to TRBJ1-2; 12 positions agree with TRBD1. Germline CDR1 is DFQATT and CDR2 is SNEGSKA (reference sequence). After removal of 5 bases from V and 3 bases from J, the junction contained 4 bases not matched to a gene. The CDR3 runs 14 residues. The CDR3 is CSAEGTGGDYGYTF. The CDR3 DNA reads TGCAGTGCTGAGGGGACAGGGGGCGACTATGGCTACACCTTC.

This clonotype was found a few times. The chain joins TRBV7-6 to TRBJ2-4; D assignment may be TRBD1 or TRBD2 (5 bases each). Germline V CDR1 and CDR2: SGHVS, FNYEAQ. The CDR3 sequence is 14 residues long. V dropped 4 bases and J dropped 2 bases, with 9 bases sitting between them. In nucleotides, the CDR3 is TGTGCCAGCAGCTCCCAGGGACCCAAAAACATTCAGTACTTC. Translating gives CASSSQGPKNIQYF.

The genes are TRBV12-3 or TRBV12-4 and TRBJ2-7; 8 bases fit TRBD2. The CDR3 is 18 residues long. The V gene end was trimmed by 0 bases and the J gene end by 1 base; junction bases not matched to a gene: 11. Here the CDR3 reads CASSLAYSGGIRSYEQYF. The DNA of the CDR3 is TGTGCCAGCAGTTTAGCTTATTCGGGAGGGATAAGGTCCTACGAGCAGTACTTC.

The count of this clonotype is one. V usage is TRBV5-1 and J usage is TRBJ2-7; unclear D gene. CDR3 length equals 15 residues. The germline V and J ends were trimmed by 0 bases and 0 bases, with 10 bases remaining between them. CDR1 is SGHRS and CDR2 is YFSETQ in the germline V gene. The CDR3 DNA reads as TGCGCCAGCAGCTTGGAAGGCAGTAGCTCCTACGAGCAGTACTTC. Translation gives CASSLEGSSSYEQYF.

This clonotype was found once. This chain links TRBV6-5 with TRBJ1-4, with D hard to call. This CDR3 has 15 amino acids. Per the germline V gene, CDR1 is MNHEY and CDR2 is SVGAGI. V was shortened by 6 bases and J by 7 bases, with 18 bases between the two germline ends. The CDR3 region has the DNA TGTGCCAGCAGATCCCAGCAGGCGGCGGGTGAAAAACTGTTTTTT. Its translation: CASRSQQAAGEKLFF.

The gene calls are TRBV3-1 and TRBJ1-1; TRBD1 is a possible D gene (5 bases). Germline V lookup: CDR1 LGHDT, CDR2 YNNKEL (reference sequence). Between the trimmed V and J ends, which lost 8 bases and 5 bases, there was a span of 15 bases. There are 13 residues in the CDR3. The CDR3 spells CASLRSGGTEAFF. Written as DNA, the CDR3 is TGTGCCAGCCTCCGCAGCGGGGGGACTGAAGCTTTCTTT.

This chain connects TRBV12-3 or TRBV12-4 to TRBJ1-6, with D possibly being TRBD1 (6 bases). Deletions cut 4 bases from V and 4 bases from J, with 14 bases between. The CDR3 is 16 amino acids. The CDR3 protein is CASSYLGTLYNSPLHF. CDR3 nucleotide sequence: TGTGCCAGCAGTTATCTCGGGACATTGTATAATTCACCCCTCCACTTT.

This clonotype appeared a few times. The V and J genes are TRBV29-1 and TRBJ2-2; D remains unclear. V was cut by 5 bases and J by 6 bases, with 4 bases left in between. The CDR3 consists of 10 residues. Germline V gives CDR1 SQVTM, CDR2 ANQGSEA. The CDR3 region is CSVYSGELFF. The CDR3 coding sequence is TGCAGCGTTTACTCCGGGGAGCTGTTTTTT.

The J gene is TRBJ1-4, the V gene TRBV6-2 or TRBV6-3; D remains ambiguous. V was trimmed by 4 bases and J by 5 bases, leaving 11 bases between them. Germline V lookup: CDR1 MNHEY, CDR2 SVGEGT. The CDR3 spans 14 residues. In DNA, the CDR3 is TGTGCCAGCAGTTCCGGACGGGAAAATGAAAAACTGTTTTTT. Its translation: CASSSGRENEKLFF.

This clonotype was observed a few times. The CDR3 spells CATSRDPLVGGRETQYF. CDR3 sequence (DNA): TGTGCCACCAGCAGAGATCCGCTTGTAGGGGGAAGGGAGACCCAGTACTTC. The chain recombines TRBV15 with TRBJ2-5, with a weak D call TRBD1 (6 bases). The V and J ends lost 0 bases and 5 bases respectively, with 19 bases between them. Germline V gene sequence: CDR1 LNHNV, CDR2 YYDKDF (reference sequence). The CDR3 covers 17 residues.

This clonotype was detected a few times. V is TRBV10-3 and J is TRBJ2-2, with a weak D call TRBD2 (6 bases). This CDR3 spans 14 amino acids. Germline CDR1 and CDR2: ENHRY and SYGVKD. V was cut by 1 base and J by 5 bases, with 8 bases left in between. CDR3 in DNA: TGTGCCATCAGTGAGTGGGAGGCGACCGGGGAGCTGTTTTTT. Translated, it gives CAISEWEATGELFF.

This chain joins TRBV10-3 and TRBJ1-2, with 7 positions matching TRBD1. The length of the CDR3 is 11 residues. The V gene end was trimmed by 10 bases and the J gene end by 3 bases; junction bases not matched to a gene: 2. Germline V lookup: CDR1 ENHRY, CDR2 SYGVKD. In DNA, the CDR3 is TGTGCCACCGGACAGGACTATGGCTACACCTTC. Amino acid sequence: CATGQDYGYTF.

The CDR3 spells CASSPRMETDTQYF. CDR3 DNA sequence: TGTGCCAGCAGCCCCCGCATGGAGACAGATACGCAGTATTTT. The chain combines TRBV14 with TRBJ2-3, with D unresolved. Germline V lookup: CDR1 SGHDN, CDR2 FVKESK. Trimming pared 4 bases from V and 3 bases from J, leaving 11 bases between. The CDR3 has 14 amino acids. The entire variable domain, with the rest obtained from reference TRBV14 and TRBJ2-3, is as follows: EAGVTQFPSHSVIEKGQTVTLRCDPISGHDNLYWYRRVMGKEIKFLLHFVKESKQDESGMPNNRFLAERTGGTYSTLKVQPAELEDSGVYFCASSPRMETDTQYFGPGTRLTVL.

This clonotype was picked up a small number of times. The chain combines TRBV18 with TRBJ2-2; D is unresolved. The CDR3 runs to 14 residues. Trimming took off 5 bases at V and 5 bases at J, with 12 bases between the two ends. CDR1 is KGHSH, CDR2 LQKENI, per germline. Written as DNA, the CDR3 is TGTGCCAGCTCATACCGCGCAGAGACCGGGGAGCTGTTTTTT. It yields the protein CASSYRAETGELFF.

The chain joins TRBV12-3 or TRBV12-4 to TRBJ2-2; D gene ambiguous. The length of the CDR3 is 13 residues. V lost 5 bases to trimming and J lost 4 bases, with 8 bases between them. CDR3 amino acids: CASSPKGTGELFF. CDR3 bases: TGTGCCAGCAGTCCTAAGGGCACCGGGGAGCTGTTTTTT.

The chain is built from TRBV6-4 and TRBJ2-5; 10 bases align to TRBD2. The V gene end was trimmed by 10 bases and the J gene end by 3 bases; junction bases not matched to a gene: 5. Per germline, CDR1 MRHNA and CDR2 SNTAGT. This CDR3 comprises 13 residues. The CDR3 sequence is CAIRAGGEETQYF. Here the CDR3 DNA reads TGTGCCATCCGAGCGGGGGGGGAAGAGACCCAGTACTTC.

This clonotype was seen a few times. The chain combines TRBV29-1 with TRBJ2-5, with D tentatively TRBD1 (6 bases). The closer fit of TRBJ2-7 to the DNA end suggests the J call may be wrong. Germline CDR1 is SQVTM and CDR2 is ANQGSEA. CDR3 length: 13 amino acids. The DNA for the CDR3 is TGCAGCTCCGCGACAGGAAACCCCAACGAGCAGTACTTC. It encodes CSSATGNPNEQYF.

Comments on this clonotype: A much larger clone is a single base away; this may be a read error. The CDR3 DNA follows: TGCGCCAGCGGCTTGGCTAGCGGTACAGATACGCAGTATTTT. This gives the protein CASGLASGTDTQYF. The rearrangement uses TRBV5-1 and TRBJ2-3, with TRBD2 matching over 7 bases. Germline lookup yields CDR1 SGHRS and CDR2 YFSETQ. The CDR3 extends over 14 amino acids.

The genes are TRBV5-6 and TRBJ2-3; tentatively, D is TRBD1 or TRBD2 (6 bases each). CDR3 length: 17 amino acids. V lost 3 bases and J lost 3, with 20 bases in between. Germline lookup yields CDR1 SGHDT and CDR2 YYEEEE. CDR3 loop: CASSSVREGGRTDTQYF. CDR3 DNA: TGTGCCAGCAGCTCAGTCAGGGAAGGGGGGAGAACAGATACGCAGTATTTT.

This chain joins TRBV29-1 and TRBJ2-7; TRBD1 matches 8 bases. The CDR3 sequence is 15 residues long. The V segment lost 6 bases and the J segment 0 bases; nucleotides outside the gene matches: 10. Germline CDR1 SQVTM, CDR2 ANQGSEA. CDR3 amino acids: CSVLDRGVPSYEQYF. In DNA form, the CDR3 reads TGCAGCGTCCTTGACAGGGGCGTCCCCTCCTACGAGCAGTACTTC.

The CDR3 sequence: CSAKTGSYEQYF. For the CDR3, the DNA is TGCAGTGCCAAGACAGGGTCCTACGAGCAGTACTTC. J is TRBJ2-7 and V is TRBV20-1; the match to TRBD1 covers 7 bases. Looked up from germline, CDR1 is DFQATT and CDR2 is SNEGSKA (reference sequence). The ends lost 6 bases at V and 1 base at J; junction bases unmatched: 3. This CDR3 spans 12 amino acids.

This clonotype has just a few counts. The chain combines TRBV7-9 with TRBJ1-1; D might be TRBD1 (5 bases). Per germline, CDR1 SEHNR and CDR2 FQNEAQ (reference sequence). The CDR3 runs 15 residues. Trimming took off 1 base at V and 3 bases at J, with 12 bases between the two ends. CDR3 residues: CASSLGRQPYTEAFF. CDR3 sequence (DNA): TGTGCCAGCAGCTTAGGGCGACAGCCCTACACTGAAGCTTTCTTT.